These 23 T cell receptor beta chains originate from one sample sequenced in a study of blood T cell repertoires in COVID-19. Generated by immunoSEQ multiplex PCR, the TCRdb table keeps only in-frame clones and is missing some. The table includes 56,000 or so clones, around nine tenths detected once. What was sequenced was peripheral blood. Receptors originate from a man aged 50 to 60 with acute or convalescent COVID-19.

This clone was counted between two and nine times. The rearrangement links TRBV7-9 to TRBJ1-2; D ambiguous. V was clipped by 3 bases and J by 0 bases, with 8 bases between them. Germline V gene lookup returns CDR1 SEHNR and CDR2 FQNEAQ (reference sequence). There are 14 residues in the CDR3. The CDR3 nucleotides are TGTGCCAGCAGCTTGCCGGTAGCTAACTATGGCTACACCTTC. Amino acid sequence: CASSLPVANYGYTF.

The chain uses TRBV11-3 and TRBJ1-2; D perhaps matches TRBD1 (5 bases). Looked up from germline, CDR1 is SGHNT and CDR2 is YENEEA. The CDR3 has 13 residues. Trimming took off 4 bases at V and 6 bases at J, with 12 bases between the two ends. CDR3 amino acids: CASSSLSGDGYTF. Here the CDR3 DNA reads TGTGCCAGCAGCTCCCTGTCGGGGGATGGCTACACCTTC.

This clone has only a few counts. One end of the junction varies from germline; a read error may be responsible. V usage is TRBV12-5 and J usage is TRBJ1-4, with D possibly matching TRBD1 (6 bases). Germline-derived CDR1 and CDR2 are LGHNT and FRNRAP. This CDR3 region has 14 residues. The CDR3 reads CASGQGTTSEKLFF. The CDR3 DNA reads TGTGCTAGTGGTCAAGGGACAACTAGTGAAAAACTGTTTTTT.

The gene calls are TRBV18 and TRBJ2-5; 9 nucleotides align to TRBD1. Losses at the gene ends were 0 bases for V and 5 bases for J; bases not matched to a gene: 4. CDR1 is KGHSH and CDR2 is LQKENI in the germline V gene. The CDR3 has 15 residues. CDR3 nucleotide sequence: TGTGCCAGCTCACCACCAACAGGGGGCTCGGAGACCCAGTACTTC. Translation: CASSPPTGGSETQYF.

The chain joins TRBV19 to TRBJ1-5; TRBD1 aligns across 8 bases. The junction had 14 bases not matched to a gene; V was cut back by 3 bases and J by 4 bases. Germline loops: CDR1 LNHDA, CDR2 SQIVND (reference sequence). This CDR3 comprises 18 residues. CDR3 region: CASSIGQGSVRMNQPQHF. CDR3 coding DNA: TGTGCCAGTAGTATTGGACAGGGAAGTGTCCGGATGAATCAGCCCCAGCATTTT.

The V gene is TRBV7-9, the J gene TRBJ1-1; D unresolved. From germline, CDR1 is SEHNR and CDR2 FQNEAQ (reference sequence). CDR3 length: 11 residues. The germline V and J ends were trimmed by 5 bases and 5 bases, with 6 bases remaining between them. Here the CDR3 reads CASSRGTEAFF. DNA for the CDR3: TGTGCCAGCAGCCGAGGGACTGAAGCTTTCTTT.

The CDR3 DNA sequence: TGTGCCAGCAGTTTAGATGCAGGGGGCTACACCTTC. It codes for CASSLDAGGYTF. V is TRBV12-3 or TRBV12-4 and J is TRBJ1-2; tentatively, D is TRBD1 (5 bases). V was cut by 1 base and J by 8 bases, with 8 bases left in between. The CDR3 contains 12 residues.

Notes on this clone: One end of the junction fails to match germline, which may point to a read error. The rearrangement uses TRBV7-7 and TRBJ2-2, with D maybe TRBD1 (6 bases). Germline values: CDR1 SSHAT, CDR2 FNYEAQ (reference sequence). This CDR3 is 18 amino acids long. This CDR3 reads CASSYPRGFRGDTGELFF. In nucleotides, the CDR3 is TGTGCTAGCAGCTACCCCCGTGGTTTCAGGGGAGACACCGGGGAGCTGTTTTTT.

CDR3 region: CASSQGASGSPLHF. CDR3 sequence (DNA): TGTGCCAGCAGCCAGGGGGCCTCGGGGTCACCCCTCCACTTT. This chain joins TRBV14 and TRBJ1-6; TRBD1 is a possible D gene (6 bases). The length of the CDR3 is 14 residues. Trimming left V 3 bases short and J 10 bases short, with 13 bases between. The germline V gene encodes CDR1 SGHDN and CDR2 FVKESK.

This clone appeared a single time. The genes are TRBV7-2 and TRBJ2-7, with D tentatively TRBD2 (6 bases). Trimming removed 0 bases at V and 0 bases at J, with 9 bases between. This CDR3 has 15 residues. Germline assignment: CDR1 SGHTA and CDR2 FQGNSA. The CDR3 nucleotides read TGTGCCAGCAGCTTAGCCGGGGGAAGCTCCTACGAGCAGTACTTC. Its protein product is CASSLAGGSSYEQYF. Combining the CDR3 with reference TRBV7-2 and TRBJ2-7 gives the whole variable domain GAGVSQSPSNKVTEKGKDVELRCDPISGHTALYWYRQSLGQGLEFLIYFQGNSAPDKSGLPSDRFSAERTGGSVSTLTIQRTQQEDSAVYLCASSLAGGSSYEQYFGPGTRLTVT.

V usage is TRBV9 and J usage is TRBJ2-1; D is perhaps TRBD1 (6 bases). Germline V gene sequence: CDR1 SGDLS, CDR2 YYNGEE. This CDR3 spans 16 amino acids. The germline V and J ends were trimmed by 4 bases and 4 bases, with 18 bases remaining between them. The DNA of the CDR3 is TGTGCCAGCAGCAGAACAGGGATATCGGATTACAATGAGCAGTTCTTC. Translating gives CASSRTGISDYNEQFF.

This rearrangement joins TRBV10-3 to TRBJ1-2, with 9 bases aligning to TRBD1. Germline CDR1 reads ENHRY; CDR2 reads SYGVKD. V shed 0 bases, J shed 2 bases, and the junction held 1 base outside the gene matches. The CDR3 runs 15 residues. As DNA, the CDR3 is TGTGCCATCAGTGAGTCAGGGACAGGGAACTATGGCTACACCTTC. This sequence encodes CAISESGTGNYGYTF.

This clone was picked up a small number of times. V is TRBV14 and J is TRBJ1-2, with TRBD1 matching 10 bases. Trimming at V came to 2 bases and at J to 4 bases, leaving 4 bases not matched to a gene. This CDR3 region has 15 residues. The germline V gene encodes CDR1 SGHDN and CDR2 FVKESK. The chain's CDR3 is CASSQSWTGGYGYTF. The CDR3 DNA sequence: TGTGCCAGCAGCCAATCCTGGACAGGGGGCTATGGCTACACCTTC.

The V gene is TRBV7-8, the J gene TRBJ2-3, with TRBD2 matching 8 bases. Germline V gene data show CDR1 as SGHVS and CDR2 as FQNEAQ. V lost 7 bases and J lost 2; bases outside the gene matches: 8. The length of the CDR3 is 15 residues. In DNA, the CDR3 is TGTGCCAGCACCCCCACGGGGGGGGACACAGATACGCAGTATTTT. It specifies CASTPTGGDTDTQYF.

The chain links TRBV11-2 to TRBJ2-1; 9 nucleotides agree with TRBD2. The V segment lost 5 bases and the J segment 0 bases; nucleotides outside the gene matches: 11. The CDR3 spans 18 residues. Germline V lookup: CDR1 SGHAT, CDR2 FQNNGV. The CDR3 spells CASSPTGLAMSSYNEQFF. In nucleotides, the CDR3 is TGTGCCAGCAGCCCCACTGGACTAGCGATGAGCTCCTACAATGAGCAGTTCTTC.

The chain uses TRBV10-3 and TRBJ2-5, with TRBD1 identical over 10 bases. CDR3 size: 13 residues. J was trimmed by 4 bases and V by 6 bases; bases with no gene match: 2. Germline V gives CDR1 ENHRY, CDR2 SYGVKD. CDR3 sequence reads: CAISDRGRETQYF. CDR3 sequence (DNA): TGTGCCATCAGCGACAGGGGGCGAGAGACCCAGTACTTC.

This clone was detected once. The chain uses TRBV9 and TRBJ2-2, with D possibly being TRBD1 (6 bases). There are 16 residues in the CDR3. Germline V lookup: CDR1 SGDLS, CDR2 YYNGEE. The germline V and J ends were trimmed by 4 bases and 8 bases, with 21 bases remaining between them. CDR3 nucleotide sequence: TGTGCCAGCAGCAAAGCAGGGGCACCAACGGTGGGGGAGCTGTTTTTT. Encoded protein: CASSKAGAPTVGELFF.

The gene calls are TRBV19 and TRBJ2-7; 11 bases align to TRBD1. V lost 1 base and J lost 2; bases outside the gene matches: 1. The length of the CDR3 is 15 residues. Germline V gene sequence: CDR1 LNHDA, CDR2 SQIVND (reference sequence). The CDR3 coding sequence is TGTGCCAGTAGTATAGGGGGACAGGGGGCCTACGAGCAGTACTTC. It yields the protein CASSIGGQGAYEQYF.

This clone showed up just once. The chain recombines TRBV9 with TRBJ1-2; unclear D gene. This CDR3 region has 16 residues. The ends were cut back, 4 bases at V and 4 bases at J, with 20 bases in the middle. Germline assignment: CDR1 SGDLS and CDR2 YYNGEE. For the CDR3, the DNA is TGTGCCAGCAGCCCGTCCGGAGACTCATACTCCTATGGCTACACCTTC. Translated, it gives CASSPSGDSYSYGYTF.

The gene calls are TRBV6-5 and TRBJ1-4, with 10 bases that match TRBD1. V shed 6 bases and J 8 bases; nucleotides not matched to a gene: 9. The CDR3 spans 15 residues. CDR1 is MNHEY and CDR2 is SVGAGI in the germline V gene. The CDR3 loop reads CASRSYDRGLEKLFF. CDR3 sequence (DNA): TGTGCCAGCAGATCCTATGACAGGGGGCTAGAAAAACTGTTTTTT.

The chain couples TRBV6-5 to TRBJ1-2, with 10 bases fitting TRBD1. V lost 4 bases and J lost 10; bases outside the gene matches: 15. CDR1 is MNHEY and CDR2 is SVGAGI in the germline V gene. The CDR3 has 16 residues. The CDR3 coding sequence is TGTGCCAGCAGTTGGACAGGGGGTTCCTGGGAAGGATACTACACCTTC. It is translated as CASSWTGGSWEGYYTF.

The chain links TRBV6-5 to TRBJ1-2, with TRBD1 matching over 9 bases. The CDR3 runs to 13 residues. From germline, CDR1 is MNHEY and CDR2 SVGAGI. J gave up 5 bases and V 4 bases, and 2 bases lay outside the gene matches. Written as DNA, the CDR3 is TGTGCCAGCAGTTGGACAGGGGTGTATGGCTACACCTTC. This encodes CASSWTGVYGYTF.

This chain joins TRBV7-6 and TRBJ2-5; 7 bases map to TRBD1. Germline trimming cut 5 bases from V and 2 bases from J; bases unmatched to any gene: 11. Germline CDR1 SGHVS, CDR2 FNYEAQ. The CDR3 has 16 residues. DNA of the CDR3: TGTGCCAGCAGCCTCCTCCTGACAGGGAGACAAGAGACCCAGTACTTC. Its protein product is CASSLLLTGRQETQYF.